This TCR beta chain was documented in a study of shared clonotypes between healthy human individuals. Study summary: Per donor, three plates held CD4 naive cells, three held CD4 memory, two held CD8 naive and one held CD8 memory. Study results and caveats: The expectation was that sequencing depth would affect clonotype sharing among donors.

As for this clone: The antigen remains undetermined. The limits of the CDR3 on the DNA are not certain, so only TCRdb's listed CDR3 is given.

The CDR3 is made up of 15 amino acids, end residues included. Germline V gene sequence: CDR1 MDHEN, CDR2 SYDVKM. As originally analysed: With immunoSEQ giving junction-only sequences and no quality scores, filtering differed. Sequenced by immunoSEQ multiplex PCR; TCRdb stores in-frame clones only, minus some. V, J and clone size reflect that table, while D and trimming were determined from the DNA. The sample holds 2.3 million or so clones, over 85% seen once. Source material: naive CD4+ T cells from PBMCs. Sample subset: CD45RA+ positively selected. The rearrangement uses TRBV28 and TRBJ1-3. The sequence came from a man younger than 30 in good health. Some clones in this sample may be carry-over from other donors' samples. The CDR3: CASSSGQASGNTIYF.